The 25 T cell receptor beta chains below all came from one sample that was sequenced in a study of T cells in pancreatic ductal adenocarcinoma. Sequencing used immunoSEQ multiplex PCR; TCRdb keeps in-frame clones, though not all of them. The sample has about 98,000 clones; roughly 96% are singletons. The selected patients with pancreatic ductal adenocarcinoma had surgery but no neoadjuvant therapy. Material for sequencing was PBMCs. The receptors come from a human donor with pancreatic ductal adenocarcinoma.

The chain links TRBV2 to TRBJ2-5, with 10 bases lining up with TRBD2. Per the germline V gene, CDR1 is SNHLY and CDR2 is FYNNEI. Losses at the gene ends were 6 bases for V and 1 base for J; bases not matched to a gene: 2. The CDR3 loop spans 14 amino acids. CDR3 in amino acids: CASREREGQETQYF. In DNA, the CDR3 is TGTGCCAGCAGGGAGCGGGAGGGCCAAGAGACCCAGTACTTC.

The chain links TRBV5-1 to TRBJ2-7, with TRBD1 matching 12 bases. The CDR3 totals 16 residues. The germline gives CDR1 SGHRS, CDR2 YFSETQ. J was trimmed by 5 bases and V by 4 bases; bases with no gene match: 10. CDR3 residues: CASSGLGDRGQDEQYF. The CDR3 coding sequence is TGCGCCAGCAGCGGCCTGGGGGACAGGGGGCAAGACGAGCAGTACTTC.

V gene TRBV7-8 combines with J gene TRBJ2-6; 11 bases line up with TRBD1. The CDR3 totals 16 residues. Trimming cost V 8 bases and J 0 bases; bases outside gene matches: 3. Per germline, CDR1 SGHVS and CDR2 FQNEAQ. Here the CDR3 DNA reads TGTGCCAGCTCCGGACAGGGGGCCTCTGGGGCCAACGTCCTGACTTTC. Protein: CASSGQGASGANVLTF.

V usage is TRBV5-6 and J usage is TRBJ1-1; TRBD1 matches at 9 bases. V lost 2 bases, J lost 10 bases, and 9 bases stayed unmatched. Germline CDR1 is SGHDT and CDR2 is YYEEEE. The CDR3 is 14 residues long. CDR3 nucleotide sequence: TGTGCCAGCAGCTTAGCCGGGACAGGGTTTCGAGCTTTCTTT. It specifies CASSLAGTGFRAFF.

The V and J genes are TRBV29-1 and TRBJ2-7; D is undetermined. V shed 6 bases and J shed 2 bases, with 8 bases lying between them. The CDR3 is 11 residues long. Germline values: CDR1 SQVTM, CDR2 ANQGSEA. The CDR3 protein is CSVAQTYEQYF. In DNA, the CDR3 is TGCAGCGTAGCGCAGACCTACGAGCAGTACTTC.

The chain recombines TRBV30 with TRBJ2-5; 8 nucleotides match TRBD1. V trimming: 2 bases; J trimming: 5 bases; junction bases outside the gene matches: 4. The CDR3 is 13 amino acids. Germline V gene lookup returns CDR1 GTSNPN and CDR2 SVGIG (reference sequence). CDR3 sequence (DNA): TGTGCCTGGAGTATCACAGGGGGGGAGACCCAGTACTTC. It is translated as CAWSITGGETQYF.

In its sample, this clone was seen once. The chain recombines TRBV7-9 with TRBJ2-1; 10 nucleotides agree with TRBD2. J was trimmed by 5 bases and V by 5 bases; bases with no gene match: 18. The CDR3 totals 19 residues. Per the germline V gene, CDR1 is SEHNR and CDR2 is FQNEAQ (reference sequence). CDR3 amino acids: CASSLYALQRGGGDNEQFF. The CDR3 coding sequence is TGTGCCAGCAGCCTGTACGCGCTTCAGCGGGGGGGTGGGGACAATGAGCAGTTCTTC.

V and J are TRBV6-5 and TRBJ2-7; weak D call: TRBD2 (6 bases). V gave up 6 bases and J gave up 5 bases, with 14 bases separating them. Germline CDR1 reads MNHEY; CDR2 reads SVGAGI. The CDR3 consists of 13 residues. The CDR3 region is CASRAEGLHEQYF. CDR3 sequence (DNA): TGTGCCAGCAGGGCGGAGGGGCTGCACGAGCAGTACTTC.

The rearrangement links TRBV7-3 to TRBJ2-1; 11 bases map to TRBD2. CDR1 is SGHTA, CDR2 FQGTGA, per germline. The CDR3 totals 14 residues. V shed 4 bases and J 8 bases; nucleotides not matched to a gene: 4. The CDR3 spells CASSSGTSGYEQFF. CDR3 nucleotides: TGTGCCAGCAGCTCCGGGACTAGCGGATATGAGCAGTTCTTC. Complete variable domain (other parts from reference TRBV7-3 and TRBJ2-1): GAGVSQTPSNKVTEKGKYVELRCDPISGHTALYWYRQSLGQGPEFLIYFQGTGAADDSGLPNDRFFAVRPEGSVSTLKIQRTERGDSAVYLCASSSGTSGYEQFFGPGTRLTVL.

This chain connects TRBV5-5 to TRBJ2-1, with 9 nucleotides matching TRBD1. V was clipped by 4 bases and J by 0 bases; unmatched bases: 5. CDR1 and CDR2 from the germline V gene are SGHKS and YYEKEE (reference sequence). The CDR3 extends over 16 amino acids. The CDR3 bases are TGTGCCAGCAGCCGGACAGGGGCCCCCTCCTACAATGAGCAGTTCTTC. Protein product: CASSRTGAPSYNEQFF. Supplemented by reference TRBV5-5 and TRBJ2-1, the full variable domain reads DAGVTQSPTHLIKTRGQQVTLRCSPISGHKSVSWYQQVLGQGPQFIFQYYEKEERGRGNFPDRFSARQFPNYSSELNVNALLLGDSALYLCASSRTGAPSYNEQFFGPGTRLTVL.

The chain has TRBV5-1 and TRBJ1-2, with D maybe TRBD1 (5 bases). This CDR3 has 15 amino acids. The V gene lost 3 bases and the J gene lost 5 bases, with 17 bases spanning the gap. Germline values: CDR1 SGHRS, CDR2 YFSETQ. The CDR3 region is CASSWSGLDGYGYTF. The DNA of the CDR3 is TGCGCCAGCAGCTGGTCGGGACTCGATGGATATGGCTACACCTTC. Variable domain in full (rest from reference TRBV5-1 and TRBJ1-2): KAGVTQTPRYLIKTRGQQVTLSCSPISGHRSVSWYQQTPGQGLQFLFEYFSETQRNKGNFPGRFSGRQFSNSRSEMNVSTLELGDSALYLCASSWSGLDGYGYTFGSGTRLTVV.

Details on this clone: Other nucleotide sequences from this sample produce the same CDR3. V is TRBV18 and J is TRBJ2-5, with 7 positions matching TRBD2. CDR1 and CDR2 (germline): KGHSH, LQKENI. Trimming took 3 bases from V and 3 from J; bases not matched to a gene: 1. The CDR3 length is 13 residues. CDR3 residues: CASSPLAEETQYF. In nucleotides, the CDR3 is TGTGCCAGCTCACCGCTAGCGGAAGAGACCCAGTACTTC.

This rearrangement joins TRBV7-2 to TRBJ2-7, with D perhaps TRBD1 (5 bases). V was shortened by 1 base and J by 3 bases, with 10 bases between the two germline ends. Looked up from germline, CDR1 is SGHTA and CDR2 is FQGNSA. This CDR3 spans 14 amino acids. This chain's CDR3 is CASSLEWGGYEQYF. The DNA of the CDR3 is TGTGCCAGCAGCTTAGAGTGGGGCGGCTACGAGCAGTACTTC.

This chain joins TRBV18 and TRBJ2-7; the D is unclear. Trimming took off 4 bases at V and 0 bases at J, with 10 bases between the two ends. The CDR3 totals 14 residues. Germline-derived CDR1 and CDR2 are KGHSH and LQKENI. The CDR3 bases are TGTGCCAGCTCACGGGCCGATCACTCCTACGAGCAGTACTTC. Its translation is CASSRADHSYEQYF.

Note on this clone: One end of the junction does not line up with germline, which may come from a read error. The rearrangement uses TRBV7-7 and TRBJ2-3, with TRBD2 matching 7 bases. CDR3 length: 14 amino acids. Germline assignment: CDR1 SSHAT and CDR2 FNYEAQ (reference sequence). This chain's CDR3 is CASSLTSEEDTQYF. In DNA, the CDR3 is TGTGCTAGCAGTTTAACTAGCGAGGAAGATACGCAGTATTTT.

This chain links TRBV6-1 with TRBJ2-5; D is perhaps TRBD2 (5 bases). CDR3 size: 13 residues. The V gene's germline CDR1 is MNHNS and CDR2 SASEGT. Trimming left V 4 bases short and J 3 bases short, with 9 bases between. CDR3 sequence (DNA): TGTGCCAGCAGTGTAACCGGGGAAGAGACCCAGTACTTC. This gives the protein CASSVTGEETQYF.

The chain employs TRBV18 and TRBJ1-5; D not certain. The CDR3 loop spans 18 amino acids. Germline loops: CDR1 KGHSH, CDR2 LQKENI. V was pared by 5 bases and J by 0 bases, with 20 bases between. CDR3: CASSYGAGAGYSNQPQHF. CDR3 bases: TGTGCCAGCTCATACGGTGCAGGTGCCGGCTATAGCAATCAGCCCCAGCATTTT.

The chain joins TRBV2 to TRBJ2-3, with 9 bases fitting TRBD1. Trimming at V came to 8 bases and at J to 0 bases, leaving 3 bases not matched to a gene. Per germline, CDR1 SNHLY and CDR2 FYNNEI. The CDR3 consists of 14 residues. CDR3 nucleotides: TGTGCCAGCCGGACAGGGGTGAGCACAGATACGCAGTATTTT. Amino acids: CASRTGVSTDTQYF.

This clone was seen only a few times. Germline and junction disagree at one end, which may indicate a read error. The rearrangement joins TRBV9 to TRBJ2-1, with D uncertain. Germline assignment: CDR1 SGDLS and CDR2 YYNGEE. This CDR3 is 12 amino acids long. The CDR3 loop reads CASSVQDKEQFF. The CDR3 region has the DNA TGTGCCAGCAGCGTACAAGACAAGGAGCAGTTCTTC.

This clone was counted a single time. The V gene is TRBV27, the J gene TRBJ2-6; 7 nucleotides align to TRBD1. CDR1 and CDR2 (germline): MNHEY, SMNVEV (reference sequence). V shed 0 bases and J 0 bases; nucleotides not matched to a gene: 5. The length of the CDR3 is 18 residues. The CDR3 bases are TGTGCCAGCAGTTTATCGAAGGGACAGAGCTCTGGGGCCAACGTCCTGACTTTC. Translation: CASSLSKGQSSGANVLTF.

This chain connects TRBV4-1 to TRBJ2-3, with TRBD2 matching 12 bases. The J segment lost 3 bases and the V segment lost 4 bases, leaving 5 bases of the junction unmatched. CDR3 size: 16 residues. Looked up from germline, CDR1 is MGHRA and CDR2 is YSYEKL. CDR3 nucleotide sequence: TGCGCCAGCAGCCGAGGGACTAGCGGGTTGACAGATACGCAGTATTTT. This codes for CASSRGTSGLTDTQYF.

The chain joins TRBV9 to TRBJ2-5; perhaps TRBD1 as D (6 bases). CDR3 length: 13 amino acids. Trimming took 3 bases from V and 7 from J, leaving 13 bases between them. Per germline, CDR1 SGDLS and CDR2 YYNGEE. The CDR3 loop reads CASSDQGFGTQYF. The CDR3 bases are TGTGCCAGCAGCGACCAGGGGTTTGGGACCCAGTACTTC.

This clone was observed a single time. The V call is TRBV5-1, the J call TRBJ2-3, with 7 bases fitting TRBD1. The junction had 10 bases not matched to a gene; V was cut back by 1 base and J by 5 bases. The CDR3 loop spans 16 amino acids. Germline values: CDR1 SGHRS, CDR2 YFSETQ. Here the CDR3 DNA reads TGCGCCAGCAGCTTGAGCATCGGGCAGGGGGAAGATACGCAGTATTTT. Translation gives CASSLSIGQGEDTQYF.

The chain carries TRBV4-3 and TRBJ2-6; possibly TRBD2 for D (6 bases). Trimming took 0 bases from V and 0 from J, leaving 9 bases between them. The CDR3 length is 17 residues. Germline V CDR1 and CDR2: LGHNA, YSLEER. As DNA, the CDR3 is TGCGCCAGCAGCCAAGACGGGGGTAGCTCTGGGGCCAACGTCCTGACTTTC. This codes for CASSQDGGSSGANVLTF.

The chain is built from TRBV9 and TRBJ2-3; 10 positions agree with TRBD1. Germline V gene sequence: CDR1 SGDLS, CDR2 YYNGEE. This CDR3 has 17 residues. V lost 3 bases to trimming and J lost 2 bases; unmatched junction nucleotides: 9. CDR3 sequence: CASSALRTGGDTDTQYF. The CDR3 region has the DNA TGTGCCAGCAGCGCCTTAAGGACAGGGGGGGACACAGATACGCAGTATTTT.